This TCR beta chain comes out of a study of T cells in Graves' hyperthyroidism and ophthalmopathy. Regarding the study as a whole: A model of 13 V-J features distinguished ophthalmopathy from stable hyperthyroidism. Expanded thyroid clonotypes (above 0.001) were mostly also found in blood.

The trim removed 8 bases at V and 4 bases at J, leaving 11 bases unmatched. This CDR3 contains 15 residues. Per the germline V gene, CDR1 is MNHEY and CDR2 is SMNVEV (reference sequence). Patients counted as stable if ophthalmopathy did not develop within 18 months. Uncontrolled infection, other autoimmune disease, pregnancy and lactation each barred patients from inclusion. On this clonotype: Its antigen is not known.

Regions amplified from RNA transcripts were the TCR beta CDR3 regions. Using the HTBI primer set, a first-round RT-PCR was run on the TCR CDR3. TCRdb reprocessed the multiplex PCR reads with MiXCR, giving one entry per CDR3 protein. The sample holds around 210,000 distinct CDR3 sequences; roughly 17% are singletons and the top ten take about 56%. The sequencing sample was made of blood. The chain has TRBV27 and TRBJ2-1, with 7 bases lining up with TRBD2. The TCR originated in a woman between 50 and 59 years old with Graves' hyperthyroidism. The CDR3 DNA reads TGTGCCAGCGGCGTTCTAGCGGTATCTTACAATGAGCAGTTCTTC. Translation gives CASGVLAVSYNEQFF.